This TCR beta chain was observed in a study of identical twins (dated by TCRdb to the mid-2010s). For the study in its entirety: The study deep-sequenced TCR alpha and beta repertoires from monozygotic twins, unrelated adults of various ages and cord blood to test whether fetal clonotypes persist. To rule out contamination, replicate twin experiments were performed at different times with different library preparation protocols. General study outcomes and caveats: Out-of-frame TCR alpha sharing in monozygotic twins was systematically underestimated by recombination models, whereas sharing between unrelated individuals was in agreement with the recombination models. Abundant cord blood beta clonotypes carried fewer insertions; young adult naive repertoires showed a weaker similar trend, while memory repertoires showed none. Out-of-frame TCR alpha sequences shared between twins showed an excess of low generation-probability sequences compared with coincidental sharing between unrelated individuals. The excess sharing between twins in beta out-of-frame sequences was weaker because fewer shared sequences reduced the signal-to-noise ratio. Zero-insertion analyses could be partly confounded by invariant T cells such as MAIT and iNKT, although diverse VJ usage argued against such confounding for most clonotypes. Because the same donors could not be followed over many years, the conclusions depended on cross-sectional statistical analysis.

Inclusive of the bounding cysteine and phenylalanine, the CDR3 is 15 residues long. CDR3 DNA is the only sequence kept; it has 45 bases, read in frame from the first base. V is cut by 3 bases and J by 0 bases, and the space between the germline ends is 9 bases. Only healthy Caucasian donors were included. This clonotype was seen ten or more times. Its target antigen remains unknown. Base-call qualities are not available, and no considerably larger clone is one nucleotide away. Preparation of the library involved 5' RACE. Sequenced on an Illumina HiSeq 2000. Template switching introduced a universal primer binding site; the final cDNA contained a unique molecular identifier, enabling accurate counting of TCR cDNA molecules. First-strand cDNA for TCR alpha and beta chains was synthesized from specific primers in the conserved constant-segment region. Each cDNA library was double barcoded, with a SMART-Mk sample barcode plus Illumina barcodes, to control for contamination. TruSeq adapter sequences along with Illumina sample barcodes were introduced in two successive PCR steps. The Illumina HiSeq platform was used with custom primers to sequence TCR alpha and beta cDNA libraries. In the paper's pipeline: Raw reads were processed with MiGEC to extract unique molecular identifiers, and MiXCR was used to determine CDR3 positions. Recombination models were inferred per individual with the repgenHMM and IGoR tools using an EM algorithm. The tcR package in R was used for shared clonotype analysis, with sharing normalized by the product of cloneset sizes. Out-of-frame nonproductive sequences were analyzed to study raw recombination free of thymic and clonal selection effects. TCRdb reran the public reads through fastp at Q25 and MiXCR, keeping productive beta chains. CDR3 protein sequences are deduplicated, and each keeps its most common genes and DNA. The V and J calls were not made by the authors but by TCRdb's processing. The sample table records roughly 1.6 million distinct CDR3 sequences; around 29% of these occur just once. The ten largest clones take up 0.25% to 0.3% of the sample.

What was sequenced was cord blood. This clonotype was sampled from a newborn girl in good health. This receptor chain uses TRBV12-3 or TRBV12-4 and TRBJ2-1; a tentative D match to TRBD2 spans 6 bases. The CDR3 region has the sequence CASSLGDFSYNEQFF. In nucleotide form, the sequence is TGTGCCAGCAGTTTGGGGGACTTCTCCTACAATGAGCAGTTCTTC.